The TCR beta chain described here comes from a study of T cell clonotyping in hematopoietic cell transplantation. About the study: Recipient samples before transplant were obtained post-cytoreduction.

Germline-derived CDR1 and CDR2 are SGHDT and YYEEEE. CDR3 size: 15 residues. Trimming cost V 2 bases and J 4 bases, with 15 bases left between them. Profiling relied on immunoSEQ multiplex PCR, and the TCRdb table lists in-frame clones only, not all of them. Seen here are tens of thousands of clones, approximately 90% observed once, and the top ten hold about 6%. This clone has only a few counts. No antigen is known for it. Findings and limits, study-wide: Recipient TCR diversity dropped after transplant; expanded clonotypes rose from day 30 to 180. Few recipient clonotypes overlapped donors; over 95% were de novo at given depth.

The time point here: recipient sample about 28 days before transplant, after cytoreduction. The receptor comes from a man in his sixties with biphenotypic leukemia. Some clones in this sample may be carry-over from other donors' samples. V is TRBV5-6 and J is TRBJ1-2; no firm D call. Sequences were derived from peripheral blood mononuclear cells, sampled before stem cell transplant. Here the CDR3 DNA reads TGTGCCAGCAGCTTTTCCCATCGTACAATCTATGGCTACACCTTC. Translation gives CASSFSHRTIYGYTF. The complete variable domain, with remaining parts taken from reference TRBV5-6 and TRBJ1-2, reads DAGVTQSPTHLIKTRGQQVTLRCSPKSGHDTVSWYQQALGQGPQFIFQYYEEEERQRGNFPDRFSGHQFPNYSSELNVNALLLGDSALYLCASSFSHRTIYGYTFGSGTRLTVV.